The TCR beta chain described here comes from a study of blood T cell repertoires in COVID-19 (dated by TCRdb to the early 2020s). For the study in its entirety: Collaborator samples came from the United States, Italy and Spain and covered acute and convalescent phases of COVID-19. The prospective study material was composed of cDNA or gDNA derived from T cells, B-cell-depleted T cells, or PBMCs. The dataset comprised deeply sampled blood TCRbeta repertoires from subjects exposed to, actively infected with, or recovered from COVID-19. The repertoires were released in a freely available public database meant as a resource for research on the immune response to SARS-CoV-2. Samples came from the ongoing ImmuneRACE study (first 160 participants) plus 1,254 subjects from 6 global collaborators. The sample metadata nearly always contained a de-identified subject ID, COVID-19 status, age in years and sex. Where available, HLA class I and class II types were taken from metadata supplied by the sample provider and were not determined by assay-based typing.

Note on this clone: Its antigen is unknown. Base quality data are lacking; no much larger clone is found one base away.

TCRbeta CDR3 regions were amplified from genomic DNA by means of the immunoSEQ Assay, a bias-controlled multiplex PCR. The published analysis was carried out like this. Nucleated cell counts per sample were estimated from amplification of reference gene primers within the assay. Sequence reads were collapsed and filtered to measure the absolute abundance of every unique TCRbeta CDR3 rearrangement. Productive Simpson clonality was computed per sample as the square root of Simpson's diversity index over productive rearrangements. In its TCRdb copy, this immuneACCESS table keeps in-frame sequences only and misses some clones. Where compared with another copy, unresolved V genes explain less than half of these, and the others have no known cause. D and trimming come from the DNA, and the V and J calls and clone size come from that table. The sample table lists 55,000 to 70,000 clones, 75% to 90% of them with a count of one. Roughly 8.4% of the sample belongs to the ten largest clones.

Each collaborating institution followed its own protocols to collect whole blood in K2EDTA tubes. For TCRbeta analysis, collaborator samples were shipped as frozen whole blood, as isolated PBMCs, or as DNA extracted from either sample type. After removal of 5 bases from V and 2 bases from J, the junction retains 4 bases not matched to a gene. As encoded in the germline V gene (reference sequence), CDR1 is GTSNPN while CDR2 is SVGIG. Spanning cysteine to phenylalanine, the CDR3 consists of 14 amino acids. Just CDR3 DNA is preserved here, 42 bases in frame from base 1. The full study reports these points: Clinical and demographic metadata were provided uncurated, with the amount varying by source and participant.

Input material: peripheral blood. Recombination linked TRBV30 to TRBJ2-1, with 9 bases in between that match TRBD2. The clonotype was recovered from a woman in her 70s with active COVID-19. The CDR3: CAWVAGDAYNEQFF. The nucleotide sequence reads TGTGCCTGGGTAGCGGGAGACGCCTACAATGAGCAGTTCTTC. The full variable domain, completed from the reference TRBV30 and TRBJ2-1 proteins outside the CDR3, reads SQTIHQWPATLVQPVGSPLSLECTVEGTSNPNLYWYRQAAGRGLQLLFYSVGIGQISSEVPQNLSASRPQDRQFILSSKKLLLSDSGFYLCAWVAGDAYNEQFFGPGTRLTVL.